The T cell receptor beta chain under discussion was sequenced for a study of OX40 agonist ivuxolimab in advanced cancers. Clones were read by immunoSEQ multiplex PCR, and TCRdb kept only the in-frame ones, dropping some. The table lists 70,000 to 95,000 clones, about 88% of them singletons, with 13% in the top ten. V lost 5 bases, J lost 4 bases, and 13 bases stayed unmatched. CDR3 length equals 18 residues. Germline CDR1 is SGHTA and CDR2 is FQGTGA. This receptor was identified in an adult with an advanced solid tumor such as melanoma, head and neck, liver or kidney cancer. V usage is TRBV7-3 and J usage is TRBJ2-6, with 8 bases lining up with TRBD1. The source was CD4+ or CD8+ T cells sorted from blood, collected in a trial of the OX40 agonist ivuxolimab. As DNA, the CDR3 is TGTGCCAGCAGCCCCTCCCAGGACAGGGTGGACGGGGCCAACGTCCTGACTTTC. Translated: CASSPSQDRVDGANVLTF. Drawing the rest from reference TRBV7-3 and TRBJ2-6, the complete variable domain is GAGVSQTPSNKVTEKGKYVELRCDPISGHTALYWYRQSLGQGPEFLIYFQGTGAADDSGLPNDRFFAVRPEGSVSTLKIQRTERGDSAVYLCASSPSQDRVDGANVLTFGAGSRLTVL.